Listed here is a single TCR beta chain. Original data processing: Reference gene primer amplification gave nucleated cell count estimates. Repertoires were generated with immunoSEQ multiplex PCR, while TCRdb's copy carries only in-frame clones and drops some. That table supplies the V and J calls and clone size; D and trimming were determined from the DNA. This table holds over 110,000 clones, 84% found once. Enrollees, about 18 to 90 years old, lived in 24 US areas. The data belong to a study of blood T cell repertoires in COVID-19. Study-wide background: The recovered donors of Cohort 3 showed two negative PCRs, clearance, or symptom resolution. PBMCs, B-cell-depleted T cells, or T cells were the source of the cDNA or gDNA that made up the material.

CDR1 is SEHNR and CDR2 is FQNEAQ in the germline V gene (reference sequence). V shed 5 bases and J shed 0 bases, with 20 bases lying between them. CDR3 length equals 19 residues. The chain uses TRBV7-9 and TRBJ2-6; the D gene is possibly TRBD2 (7 bases). The TCR was taken from a man aged 45-60 years in a cohort exposed to, infected with or recovered from COVID-19 (not recorded which). The sample consisted of PBMCs or T cells enriched from blood (not recorded which). The CDR3 coding sequence is TGTGCCAGCAGCCCTCCCCGGGGGGCAGCTGTCTCTGGGGCCAACGTCCTGACTTTC. This gives the protein CASSPPRGAAVSGANVLTF.